The present T cell receptor (beta chain) was sequenced within a study of cytomegalovirus exposure and HLA in healthy donors. TCRdb's copy holds only in-frame clones and misses some; the assay was immunoSEQ multiplex PCR. The sample has about 63,000 clones, more than 80% seen once. The CDR3 sequence is 15 residues long. CDR1 and CDR2 (germline): SGHKS, YYEKEE (reference sequence). The V gene lost 0 bases and the J gene lost 1 base, with 10 bases spanning the gap. The chain uses TRBV5-5 and TRBJ1-1, with D unclear. The origin of this receptor is a woman aged 18-35 years in good health and CMV-seronegative. The sample was PBMCs. In DNA form, the CDR3 reads TGTGCCAGCAGCTTGGGTTGGAGGGCGAACACTGAAGCTTTCTTT. Protein product: CASSLGWRANTEAFF. Full variable domain (rest looked up from reference TRBV5-5 and TRBJ1-1): DAGVTQSPTHLIKTRGQQVTLRCSPISGHKSVSWYQQVLGQGPQFIFQYYEKEERGRGNFPDRFSARQFPNYSSELNVNALLLGDSALYLCASSLGWRANTEAFFGQGTRLTVV.